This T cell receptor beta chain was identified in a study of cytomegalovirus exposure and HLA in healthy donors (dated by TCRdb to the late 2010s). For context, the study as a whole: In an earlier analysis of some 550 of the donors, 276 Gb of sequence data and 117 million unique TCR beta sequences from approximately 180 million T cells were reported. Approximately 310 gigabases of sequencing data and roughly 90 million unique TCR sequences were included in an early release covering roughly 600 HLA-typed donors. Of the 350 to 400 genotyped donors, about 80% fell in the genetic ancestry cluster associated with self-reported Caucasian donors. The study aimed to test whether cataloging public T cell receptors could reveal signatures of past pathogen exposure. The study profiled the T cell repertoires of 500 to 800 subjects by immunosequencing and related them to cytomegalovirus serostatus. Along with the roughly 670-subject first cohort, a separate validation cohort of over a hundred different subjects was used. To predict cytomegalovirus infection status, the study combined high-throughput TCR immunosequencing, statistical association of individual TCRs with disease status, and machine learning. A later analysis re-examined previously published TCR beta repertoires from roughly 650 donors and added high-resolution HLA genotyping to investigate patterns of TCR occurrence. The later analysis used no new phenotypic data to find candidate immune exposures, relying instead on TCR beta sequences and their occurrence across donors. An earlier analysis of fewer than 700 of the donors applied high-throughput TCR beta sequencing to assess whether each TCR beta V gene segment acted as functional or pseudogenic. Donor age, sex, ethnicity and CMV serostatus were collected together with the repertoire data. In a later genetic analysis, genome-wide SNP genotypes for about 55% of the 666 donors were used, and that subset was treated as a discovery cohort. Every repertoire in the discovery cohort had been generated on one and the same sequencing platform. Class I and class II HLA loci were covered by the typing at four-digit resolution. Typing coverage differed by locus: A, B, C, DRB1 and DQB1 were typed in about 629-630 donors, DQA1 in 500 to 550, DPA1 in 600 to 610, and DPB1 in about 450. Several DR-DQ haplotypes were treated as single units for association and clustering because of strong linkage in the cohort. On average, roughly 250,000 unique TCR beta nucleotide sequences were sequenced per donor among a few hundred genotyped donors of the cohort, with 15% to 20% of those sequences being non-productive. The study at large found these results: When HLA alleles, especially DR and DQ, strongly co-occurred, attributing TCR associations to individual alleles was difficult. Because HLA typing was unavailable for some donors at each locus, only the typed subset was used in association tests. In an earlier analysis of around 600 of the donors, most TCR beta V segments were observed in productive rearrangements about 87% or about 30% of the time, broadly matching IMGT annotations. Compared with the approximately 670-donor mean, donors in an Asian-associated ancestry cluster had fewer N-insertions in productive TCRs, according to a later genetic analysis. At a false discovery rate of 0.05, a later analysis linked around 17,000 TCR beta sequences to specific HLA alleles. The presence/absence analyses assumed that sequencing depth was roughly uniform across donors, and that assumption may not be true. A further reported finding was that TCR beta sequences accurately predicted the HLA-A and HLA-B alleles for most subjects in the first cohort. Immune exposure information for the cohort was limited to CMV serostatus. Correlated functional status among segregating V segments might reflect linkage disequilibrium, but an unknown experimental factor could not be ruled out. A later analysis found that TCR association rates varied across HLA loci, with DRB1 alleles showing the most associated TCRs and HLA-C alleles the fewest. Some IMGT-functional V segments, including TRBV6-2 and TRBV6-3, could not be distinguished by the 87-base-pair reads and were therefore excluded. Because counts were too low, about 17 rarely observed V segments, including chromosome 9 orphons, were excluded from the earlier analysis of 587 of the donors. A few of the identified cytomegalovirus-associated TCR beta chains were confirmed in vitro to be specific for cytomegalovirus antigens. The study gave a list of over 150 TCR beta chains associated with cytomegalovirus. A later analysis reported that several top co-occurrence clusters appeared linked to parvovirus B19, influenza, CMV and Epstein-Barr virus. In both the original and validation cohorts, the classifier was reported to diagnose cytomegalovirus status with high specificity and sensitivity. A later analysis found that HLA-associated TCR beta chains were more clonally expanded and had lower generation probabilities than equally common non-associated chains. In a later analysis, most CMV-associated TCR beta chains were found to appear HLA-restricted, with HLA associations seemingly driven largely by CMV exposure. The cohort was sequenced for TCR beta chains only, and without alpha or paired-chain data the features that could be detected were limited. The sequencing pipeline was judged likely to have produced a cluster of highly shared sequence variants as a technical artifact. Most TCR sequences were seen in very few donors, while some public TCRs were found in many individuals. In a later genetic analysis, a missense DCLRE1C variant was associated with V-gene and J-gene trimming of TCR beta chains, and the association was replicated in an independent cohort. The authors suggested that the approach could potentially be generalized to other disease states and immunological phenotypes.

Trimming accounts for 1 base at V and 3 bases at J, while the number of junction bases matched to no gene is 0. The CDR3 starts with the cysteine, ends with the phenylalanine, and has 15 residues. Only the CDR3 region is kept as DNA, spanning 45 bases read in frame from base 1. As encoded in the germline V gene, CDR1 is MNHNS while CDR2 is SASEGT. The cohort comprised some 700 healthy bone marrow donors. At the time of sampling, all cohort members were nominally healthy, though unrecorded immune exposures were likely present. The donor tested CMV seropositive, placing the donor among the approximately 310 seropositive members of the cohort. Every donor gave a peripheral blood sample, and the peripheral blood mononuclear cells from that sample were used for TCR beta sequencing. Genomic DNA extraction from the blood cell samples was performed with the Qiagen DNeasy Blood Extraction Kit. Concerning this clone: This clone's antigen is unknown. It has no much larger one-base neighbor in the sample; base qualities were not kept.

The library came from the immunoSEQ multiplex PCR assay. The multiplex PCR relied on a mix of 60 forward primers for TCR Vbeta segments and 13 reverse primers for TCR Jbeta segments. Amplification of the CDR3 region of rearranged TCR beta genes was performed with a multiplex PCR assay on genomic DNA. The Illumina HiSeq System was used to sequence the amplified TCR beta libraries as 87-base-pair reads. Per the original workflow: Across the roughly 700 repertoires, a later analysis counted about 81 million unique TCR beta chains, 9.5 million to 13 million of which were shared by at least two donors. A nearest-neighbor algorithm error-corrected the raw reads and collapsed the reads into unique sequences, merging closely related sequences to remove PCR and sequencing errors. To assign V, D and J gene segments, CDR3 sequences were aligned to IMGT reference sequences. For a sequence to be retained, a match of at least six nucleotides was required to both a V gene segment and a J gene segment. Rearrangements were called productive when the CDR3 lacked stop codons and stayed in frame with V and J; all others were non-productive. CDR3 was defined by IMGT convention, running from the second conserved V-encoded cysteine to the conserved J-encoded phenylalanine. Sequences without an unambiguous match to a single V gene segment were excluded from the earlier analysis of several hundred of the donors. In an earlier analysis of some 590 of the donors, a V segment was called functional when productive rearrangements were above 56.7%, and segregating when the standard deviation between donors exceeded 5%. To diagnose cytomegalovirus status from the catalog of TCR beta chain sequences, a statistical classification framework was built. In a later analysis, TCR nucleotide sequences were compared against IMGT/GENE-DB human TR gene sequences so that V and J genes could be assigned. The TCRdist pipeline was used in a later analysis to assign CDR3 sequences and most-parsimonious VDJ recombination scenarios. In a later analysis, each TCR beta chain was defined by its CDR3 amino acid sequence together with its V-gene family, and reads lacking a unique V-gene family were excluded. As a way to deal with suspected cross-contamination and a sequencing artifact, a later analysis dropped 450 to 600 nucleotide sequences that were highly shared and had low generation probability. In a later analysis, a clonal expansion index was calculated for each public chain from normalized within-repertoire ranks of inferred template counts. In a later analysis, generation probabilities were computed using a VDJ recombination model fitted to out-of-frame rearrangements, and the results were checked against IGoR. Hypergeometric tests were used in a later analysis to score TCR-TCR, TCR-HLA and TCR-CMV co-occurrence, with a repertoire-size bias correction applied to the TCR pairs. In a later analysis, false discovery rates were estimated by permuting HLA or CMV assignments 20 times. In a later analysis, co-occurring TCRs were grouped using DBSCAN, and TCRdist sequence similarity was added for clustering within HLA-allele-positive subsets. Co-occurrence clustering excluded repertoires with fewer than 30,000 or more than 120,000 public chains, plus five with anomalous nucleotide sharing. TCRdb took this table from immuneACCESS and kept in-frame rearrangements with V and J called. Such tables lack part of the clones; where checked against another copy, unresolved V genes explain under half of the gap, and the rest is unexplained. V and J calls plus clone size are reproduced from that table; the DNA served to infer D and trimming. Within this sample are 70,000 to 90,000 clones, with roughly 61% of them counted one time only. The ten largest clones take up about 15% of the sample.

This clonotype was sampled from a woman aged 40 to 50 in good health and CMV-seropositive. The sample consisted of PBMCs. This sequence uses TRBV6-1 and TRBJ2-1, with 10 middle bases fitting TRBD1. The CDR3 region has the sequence CASSEGTGGYNEQFF. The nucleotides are TGTGCCAGCAGTGAAGGGACAGGGGGCTACAATGAGCAGTTCTTC.